Listed here are 15 T cell receptor beta chains from one sample, sequenced in a study of cytomegalovirus exposure and HLA in healthy donors (dated by TCRdb to between 2016 and 2019). The receptor library was made with the immunoSEQ multiplex PCR assay. For the multiplex PCR, a mixture combining 60 forward primers for TCR Vbeta segments and 13 reverse primers for TCR Jbeta segments was used. TCRdb retrieved this table from immuneACCESS and kept in-frame rearrangements only. Not all clones are present; in checked studies, unresolved V genes account for under half, and no reason is known for the remainder. This sample is represented by some 110,000 clones; under 85% of them were singletons. The top ten constitute 1% to 1.5% of the sample. The source material was PBMCs. The receptor source for this set is a man aged 40-49 years in good health and CMV-seronegative.

The chain uses TRBV2 and TRBJ2-1, with D perhaps matching TRBD2 (6 bases). Germline loops: CDR1 SNHLY, CDR2 FYNNEI. V dropped 4 bases and J dropped 0 bases, with 10 bases sitting between them. The CDR3 runs to 15 residues. The CDR3 reads CASSAGGSSYNEQFF. The CDR3 DNA is TGTGCCAGCAGTGCTGGGGGGAGCTCCTACAATGAGCAGTTCTTC.

The chain combines TRBV2 with TRBJ2-7; the D gene is possibly TRBD1 (5 bases). The ends were cut back, 4 bases at V and 5 bases at J, with 12 bases in the middle. The germline V gene encodes CDR1 SNHLY and CDR2 FYNNEI. This CDR3 is built from 13 residues. In DNA form, the CDR3 reads TGTGCCAGCAGTGGGACAAGGATCCACGAGCAGTACTTC. Translating it yields CASSGTRIHEQYF. Together with reference TRBV2 and TRBJ2-7, the CDR3 gives the full variable domain: EPEVTQTPSHQVTQMGQEVILRCVPISNHLYFYWYRQILGQKVEFLVSFYNNEISEKSEIFDDQFSVERPDGSNFTLKIRSTKLEDSAMYFCASSGTRIHEQYFGPGTRLTVT.

The J gene is TRBJ1-4, the V gene TRBV5-6; 7 positions agree with TRBD1. The germline gives CDR1 SGHDT, CDR2 YYEEEE. V shed 5 bases, J shed 4 bases, and the junction held 8 bases outside the gene matches. CDR3 length: 15 residues. The CDR3 DNA follows: TGTGCCAGCAGTATAACCGGGACAGATAATGAAAAACTGTTTTTT. It codes for CASSITGTDNEKLFF.

This rearrangement joins TRBV5-4 to TRBJ2-5; D might be TRBD1 (6 bases). Looked up from germline, CDR1 is SGHNT and CDR2 is YYREEE (reference sequence). The CDR3 runs 16 residues. Trimming stripped 4 bases from V and 0 bases from J, with 16 bases between. The CDR3, as DNA: TGTGCCAGCAGCGCCGGACAGATAACGTACCAAGAGACCCAGTACTTC. It yields the protein CASSAGQITYQETQYF.

The chain uses TRBV9 and TRBJ2-4, with 8 bases aligning to TRBD1. Germline V gives CDR1 SGDLS, CDR2 YYNGEE. CDR3 size: 19 residues. V shed 3 bases, J shed 3 bases, and the junction held 17 bases outside the gene matches. This chain's CDR3 is CASSGRQGLSNVGKNIQYF. The CDR3 DNA follows: TGTGCCAGCAGCGGTCGACAGGGGTTGTCCAACGTTGGCAAAAACATTCAGTACTTC.

The count of this clone is one. The rearrangement uses TRBV10-3 and TRBJ2-7; D unclear. Trimming removed 4 bases from V and 1 base from J, with 5 bases in between. Germline CDR1 reads ENHRY; CDR2 reads SYGVKD. This CDR3 is built from 12 residues. DNA of the CDR3: TGTGCCATCAGTGCGACTTCCTACGAGCAGTACTTC. This sequence encodes CAISATSYEQYF.

This chain connects TRBV2 to TRBJ1-3; 7 bases line up with TRBD1. Germline V gene lookup returns CDR1 SNHLY and CDR2 FYNNEI. The CDR3 length is 14 residues. Germline trimming cut 4 bases from V and 2 bases from J; bases unmatched to any gene: 2. This CDR3 reads CASSADRPGNTIYF. As DNA, the CDR3 is TGTGCCAGCAGTGCGGACAGGCCTGGAAACACCATATATTTT.

This clone was counted a single time. The chain carries TRBV7-9 and TRBJ2-3; possibly TRBD2 for D (6 bases). The CDR3 is 15 residues long. CDR1 is SEHNR, CDR2 FQNEAQ, per germline (reference sequence). V lost 1 base to trimming and J lost 5 bases, with 13 bases between them. CDR3 residues: CASSLGIRGEDTQYF. Here the CDR3 DNA reads TGTGCCAGCAGCTTAGGTATACGCGGGGAAGATACGCAGTATTTT.

V gene TRBV6-5 combines with J gene TRBJ2-6; TRBD1 might be the D (6 bases). CDR1 MNHEY and CDR2 SVGAGI come from the germline V gene. The CDR3 sequence is 16 residues long. Trimming cost V 4 bases and J 0 bases, with 10 bases left between them. The CDR3 region is CASSLTDSSGANVLTF. The CDR3 nucleotides are TGTGCCAGCAGTTTAACGGACAGCTCTGGGGCCAACGTCCTGACTTTC.

The chain is built from TRBV11-3 and TRBJ2-7; D may be TRBD2 (5 bases). Per germline, CDR1 SGHNT and CDR2 YENEEA. The CDR3 contains 15 residues. Deletions cut 4 bases from V and 2 bases from J, with 15 bases between. This CDR3 is CASSSYSGITYEQYF. The CDR3 DNA sequence: TGTGCCAGCAGCTCCTATTCGGGAATCACCTACGAGCAGTACTTC.

This clone has only one observation. The genes are TRBV5-6 and TRBJ1-4, with D possibly being TRBD1 (5 bases). The germline CDR1 and CDR2 sequences are SGHDT and YYEEEE. The CDR3 has 16 amino acids. V lost 0 bases and J lost 6, with 15 bases in between. The CDR3 here is CASSLALQVSDEKLFF. Written as DNA, the CDR3 is TGTGCCAGCAGCTTGGCTCTACAGGTGTCTGATGAAAAACTGTTTTTT.

This chain uses TRBV25-1 with TRBJ1-2; weak D call: TRBD1 (5 bases). Looked up from germline, CDR1 is MGHDK and CDR2 is SYGVNS. Between the trimmed V and J ends, which lost 0 bases and 5 bases, there was a span of 10 bases. CDR3 length: 14 residues. CDR3 nucleotide sequence: TGTGCCAGCAGTGAATATGGGGCTCTATATGGCTACACCTTC. This sequence encodes CASSEYGALYGYTF.

The chain recombines TRBV7-9 with TRBJ1-2, with D possibly being TRBD1 (5 bases). Germline lookup yields CDR1 SEHNR and CDR2 FQNEAQ (reference sequence). The CDR3 is made up of 13 amino acids. The V gene lost 7 bases and the J gene lost 6 bases, with 15 bases spanning the gap. The CDR3 DNA reads as TGTGCCAGCAATCCGGGGGGAGGGGATGGCTACACCTTC. This gives the protein CASNPGGGDGYTF.

This clone came up a few times. This rearrangement joins TRBV4-2 to TRBJ2-7; 10 bases map to TRBD2. The V segment lost 0 bases and the J segment 5 bases; nucleotides outside the gene matches: 7. The CDR3 loop spans 16 amino acids. Per the germline V gene, CDR1 is LGHNA and CDR2 is YNFKEQ. CDR3 region: CASSQDPAGGPDEQYF. The CDR3 DNA reads as TGTGCCAGCAGCCAAGATCCAGCGGGAGGGCCGGACGAGCAGTACTTC.

The V and J genes are TRBV6-1 and TRBJ2-3, with 9 bases aligning to TRBD1. Germline V lookup: CDR1 MNHNS, CDR2 SASEGT. The CDR3 spans 14 residues. The trim removed 4 bases at V and 7 bases at J, leaving 6 bases unmatched. CDR3 sequence reads: CASSGGTGRNTQYF. Written as DNA, the CDR3 is TGTGCCAGCAGTGGGGGGACAGGGCGGAATACGCAGTATTTT.